The present entry profiles one T cell receptor beta chain with its context. This receptor's antigen is unknown. No base quality values were provided; no much bigger clone lies one nucleotide off. These data originate in a study of CD8 T cells in Susac syndrome (dated by TCRdb to the late 2010s). About the study as a whole: Repertoire sequencing was used to test whether CD8+ T cell activation and differentiation in Susac syndrome was antigen driven. Summary of the overall study and its limitations: The TCR sequencing and HLA analysis was acknowledged to have included a relatively small number of individuals.

RNA was extracted using the RNeasy kit, and roughly 0.45 to 1 microgram was reverse transcribed with random hexamers. The immunoSEQ multiplex PCR assay, covering 54 Vbeta and 13 Jbeta segments, was used to amplify TCR beta CDR3 regions. PCR amplification bias was corrected by using a synthetic template baseline for primer optimization and computational correction. Per the original workflow: Only productive sequences were kept, with reads annotated to V, D and J genes according to IMGT and analyzed in immunoSEQ Analyzer. Clonality was calculated as one minus the Shannon entropy normalized by log2 of the number of productive unique sequences. Public and private clones were assessed among the 100 most prevalent clones of each patient and control. A clone was defined as Susac-specific if it was absent from the healthy and MS cohorts, from around 960 published viral clones and from other ImmuneACCESS disease sequences. TCRdb applied fastp at Q25 and MiXCR to the public reads, then kept only in-frame beta chains. Merged by CDR3 protein, the rows form single entries marked with the most common genes and DNA. The V and J calls and clone size are TCRdb's, not the authors'. The sample records 250,000 or so distinct CDR3 sequences, just under 95% of which are singletons. The ten largest clones represent around 0.07% of the sample.

In the germline V gene, CDR1 corresponds to SGHTA and CDR2 to FQGTGA. Spanning cysteine to phenylalanine, the CDR3 consists of 13 amino acids. The read is trimmed to its CDR3 DNA, 39 bases read in frame from base 1. V and J are truncated by 5 bases and 10 bases respectively, leaving an intervening sequence of 17 bases. High-throughput TCR beta sequencing profiled peripheral blood CD8+ and CD4+ T cells from healthy donors, Susac syndrome patients and multiple sclerosis patients. Multiple sclerosis controls were treatment-naive patients with stable or active relapsing-remitting disease fulfilling revised McDonald criteria. Bulk CD8+ and CD4+ T cells were purified magnetically by negative isolation, whereas CD8+ TEMRA cells were enriched by FACS. Blood was collected in EDTA tubes and processed within 24 hours, with PBMCs isolated through density gradient centrifugation. PBMCs destined for TCR sequencing were cryopreserved in liquid nitrogen and later thawed in a 37 °C water bath. A purity of at least 90% was achieved for sorted or isolated CD4+, CD8+ and CD8+ TEMRA cells.

The sequence joins TRBV7-3 to TRBJ1-1; TRBD1 is a weak D gene call, 5 bases matching. This sequence was found in a human donor with multiple sclerosis. Sequenced: CD4+ T cells from PBMCs. The CDR3 reads CASSAQGRRGAFF. The nucleotide sequence is given as TGTGCCAGCAGCGCTCAGGGTCGCCGGGGAGCTTTCTTT.